The 8 T cell receptor beta chains below were found in one sample sequenced in a study of T cell responses to AZD1222 COVID-19 vaccine (dated by TCRdb to the early 2020s). Libraries were made using the immunoSEQ multiplex PCR assay. This immuneACCESS table, as held by TCRdb, lists in-frame sequences with V and J called but not all clones. Of the missing ones, under half trace to an unresolved V gene in checked studies; the others have no known cause. The sample has about 42,000 clones on record, approximately 90% of them singletons. The ten biggest clones cover around a quarter of the sample. The time point label here, explained by the study, means: about 28 days (+/-7) after the second vaccine dose. The sample consisted of peripheral blood, taken 28 days after the second AZD1222 dose. The receptors come from an adult who received the AZD1222 COVID-19 vaccine.

V usage is TRBV21-1 and J usage is TRBJ1-4; the table's D call TRBD1 went unverified against the DNA. TRBV21-1 is designated a pseudogene. The CDR3 has 15 amino acids. In DNA form, the CDR3 reads TGTGCCAGCAGCAAAGGCGTACAGGGGCCTGAAAAACTGTTTTTT. Amino acid sequence: CASSKGVQGPEKLFF.

This chain links TRBV4-1 with TRBJ2-7; no clear D gene. V lost 3 bases and J 0 bases, leaving 12 bases between the germline ends. CDR1 is MGHRA and CDR2 is YSYEKL in the germline V gene. This CDR3 region has 15 residues. The CDR3 coding sequence is TGCGCCAGCAGCCATGAATCGACCGACTCCTACGAGCAGTACTTC. Its protein is CASSHESTDSYEQYF.

The chain combines TRBV9 with TRBJ2-3; TRBD2 matches 16 bases. The CDR3 spans 22 residues. Germline V lookup: CDR1 SGDLS, CDR2 YYNGEE. The V gene end was trimmed by 1 base and the J gene end by 1 base; junction bases not matched to a gene: 15. Here the CDR3 reads CASSVSPGGAGTSGRGTDTQYF. CDR3 DNA sequence: TGTGCCAGCAGCGTATCCCCAGGGGGCGCCGGGACTAGCGGGAGGGGCACAGATACGCAGTATTTT.

The V gene is TRBV7-9, the J gene TRBJ2-2; 7 nucleotides agree with TRBD2. Germline CDR1 and CDR2: SEHNR and FQNEAQ (reference sequence). The CDR3 runs 13 residues. V lost 4 bases and J lost 7; bases outside the gene matches: 3. CDR3 bases: TGTGCCAGCAGCTCAAGGGAGGGCGGGGAGCTGTTTTTT. It yields the protein CASSSREGGELFF.

The chain couples TRBV7-2 to TRBJ2-1; no firm D call. The CDR3 is 13 residues long. The V end was cut by 5 bases, the J end by 0 bases, with 5 bases between. CDR1 and CDR2 from the germline V gene are SGHTA and FQGNSA. As DNA, the CDR3 is TGTGCCAGCAGCCCGGGCTCCTACAATGAGCAGTTCTTC. Its translation is CASSPGSYNEQFF.

The V and J genes are TRBV27 and TRBJ2-3; 11 bases match TRBD2. CDR1 and CDR2 (germline): MNHEY, SMNVEV (reference sequence). The V gene end was trimmed by 4 bases and the J gene end by 2 bases; junction bases not matched to a gene: 5. CDR3 size: 16 residues. CDR3 coding DNA: TGTGCCAGCAGTTCGGGGACTAGCGGTATCACAGATACGCAGTATTTT. Translation: CASSSGTSGITDTQYF.

The chain carries TRBV12-3 or TRBV12-4 and TRBJ2-2; D call uncertain. This CDR3 is 12 amino acids long. V shed 3 bases and J shed 7 bases, with 6 bases lying between them. DNA for the CDR3: TGTGCCAGCAGTTTCTCGGGCGGGGAGCTGTTTTTT. The encoded protein is CASSFSGGELFF.

V usage is TRBV9 and J usage is TRBJ2-1, with D perhaps TRBD2 (5 bases). The CDR3 totals 14 residues. Germline lookup yields CDR1 SGDLS and CDR2 YYNGEE. Trimming cost V 3 bases and J 3 bases, with 10 bases left between them. The CDR3 spells CASSGRTGYNEQFF. The DNA for the CDR3 is TGTGCCAGCAGCGGGAGGACCGGCTACAATGAGCAGTTCTTC.